This record looks at one TCR beta chain sequence and its context. The sample is drawn from a study of blood T cell repertoires in COVID-19. Study summary: The origin of the acute and convalescent COVID-19 samples was the United States, Italy and Spain.

In terms of age and location, participants ranged from roughly 18 to 89 years and lived in approximately 24 US areas. Recovery meant two consecutive negative NP/OP PCR tests, professional clearance, or resolved symptoms. V lost 3 bases to trimming and J lost 0 bases, with 10 bases between them. CDR3 size: 15 residues. The germline V gene encodes CDR1 MNHEY and CDR2 SMNVEV (reference sequence). Produced via immunoSEQ multiplex PCR; TCRdb's table is partial and in-frame only. The table records 140,000 or so clones, about 80% of them present only once. J is TRBJ2-3 and V is TRBV27; D may be TRBD1 (6 bases). The sample consisted of PBMCs or T cells enriched from blood (not recorded which). This receptor was taken from a man over 45 who had recovered from COVID-19. CDR3 coding DNA: TGTGCCAGCAGTTTCGACAGGACCAGCACAGATACGCAGTATTTT. The encoded protein is CASSFDRTSTDTQYF.